This TCR beta chain comes out of a study of shared clonotypes between healthy human individuals. As for this clone: A single base separates this from a much larger clone, so it may be a read error. The same CDR3 can be traced to other DNA sequences in this sample.

Germline values: CDR1 GTSNPN, CDR2 SVGIG (reference sequence). The CDR3 has 11 residues. Data came from immunoSEQ multiplex PCR; TCRdb stores just in-frame clones and leaves some out. The table lists about 1 million clones, about 70% of them singletons, with around 1.5% in the top ten. This TCR came from a man younger than 35 in good health. This chain links TRBV30 with TRBJ2-5; D is ambiguous. Gene TRBJ2-7 matches the end of the DNA better, so the J call may be wrong. Sequenced input: memory CD4+ T cells sorted from blood. Subset noted: CD45RA-negative fraction. CDR3 in DNA: TGTGCCTGGAGCGAAACCTACGAGCAGTACTTC. Protein: CAWSETYEQYF.